This T cell receptor beta chain originates from a study of long-term antiretroviral therapy in people with HIV. Study conclusions and caveats: Repertoires with HIV possessed tighter CDR3 length spans than those of controls. Pre-ART clonal expansions dominated every time point's repertoire. Older ART regimens may have been in use when blood was drawn between about 2003 and 2017.

CDR1 and CDR2 from the germline V gene are SGHVS and FNYEAQ. V was shortened by 5 bases and J by 2 bases, with 17 bases between the two germline ends. The CDR3 runs 16 residues. Survey-level resolution applied to immunoSEQ assay v3.0. Profiling relied on immunoSEQ multiplex PCR, and the TCRdb table lists in-frame clones only, not all of them. The data hold tens of thousands of clones, with over 75% observed a single time. Regarding this clone: Its cognate antigen is unknown.

The TCR was taken from a man aged 55 to 70 with HIV. The chain is built from TRBV7-6 and TRBJ2-3, with a possible D match to TRBD1 (6 bases). Sequencing used unsorted PBMCs, obtained 0.6 years after starting antiretroviral therapy. The CDR3 loop reads CASSPRLGGYTDTQYF. For the CDR3, the DNA is TGTGCCAGCAGCCCACGGCTAGGGGGTTACACAGATACGCAGTATTTT. The whole variable domain, filled in from reference TRBV7-6 and TRBJ2-3, reads GAGVSQSPRYKVTKRGQDVALRCDPISGHVSLYWYRQALGQGPEFLTYFNYEAQQDKSGLPNDRFSAERPEGSISTLTIQRTEQRDSAMYRCASSPRLGGYTDTQYFGPGTRLTVL.